The TCR beta chain described here comes from a study of blood T cell repertoires in COVID-19. Original data processing: Reference gene primer amplification gave nucleated cell count estimates. The assay was immunoSEQ multiplex PCR, and TCRdb's table has in-frame clones only and misses some. For V, J and clone size, that table is used; D and trimming come from the DNA. The table lists approximately 190,000 clones, 88% of them singletons. Material: peripheral blood. This clonotype was obtained from a man in his forties with active or convalescent COVID-19.

CDR3 nucleotide sequence: TGTGCCAGTAGTATCGGGCAGGGGGCCCCCTACGAGCAGTACTTC. Translating it yields CASSIGQGAPYEQYF. V and J are TRBV19 and TRBJ2-7; the match to TRBD1 covers 8 bases. V was clipped by 3 bases and J by 2 bases; unmatched bases: 6. Germline-derived CDR1 and CDR2 are LNHDA and SQIVND (reference sequence). This CDR3 region has 15 residues.